This T cell receptor beta chain was sequenced during a study of T cells after yellow fever vaccination. Study conclusions and caveats: Reappearance after the booster was observed for most primary-vaccination clones (roughly 96% CD4, about 85% CD8).

One entry per CDR3 protein, called by TCRdb with MiXCR from the 5' RACE reads. This sample has over 300,000 distinct CDR3 sequences, with 3% to 4.5% found just once. The germline V gene has CDR1 LGHDT and CDR2 YNNKEL (reference sequence). CDR3 length: 15 residues. Trimming shortened V by 1 base and J by 4 bases, and 12 bases separated the two germline ends. This clonotype was seen at least ten times. Its specificity is unknown. Sequencing was performed on PBMCs, taken on the day of the yellow fever booster vaccination. This sequence originates from a man aged 18 to 30 who received the YFV17D yellow fever vaccine. This chain joins TRBV3-1 and TRBJ2-3; TRBD2 might be the D (7 bases). The CDR3 is CASSQGGGPSDTQYF. In DNA form, the CDR3 reads TGTGCCAGCAGCCAAGGCGGGGGCCCATCAGATACGCAGTATTTT.